These 4 T cell receptor beta chains share one sample of origin, sequenced in a study of long-term antiretroviral therapy in people with HIV. The run of the v3.0 immunoSEQ assay was at survey level. TCRdb's copy holds only in-frame clones and misses some; the assay was immunoSEQ multiplex PCR. This sample yields about 9,000 clones, of which about four fifths are seen a single time; 9.3% belongs to the top ten. The sample consisted of unsorted PBMCs, taken 0.3 years before starting antiretroviral therapy. The receptor source for this set is a man aged 25-45 years with HIV.

This clone was detected only once. V and J are TRBV29-1 and TRBJ1-2, with D unclear. The CDR3 runs to 10 residues. V was pared by 7 bases and J by 3 bases, with 6 bases between. Germline loops: CDR1 SQVTM, CDR2 ANQGSEA. The CDR3 here is CSGGDYGYTF. CDR3 nucleotides: TGCAGCGGCGGGGACTATGGCTACACCTTC.

CDR3 in DNA: TGTGCCAGCAGTTACCTGGGGGGCGGTGGGCATGAAAAACTGTTTTTT. It specifies CASSYLGGGGHEKLFF. The chain links TRBV6-6 to TRBJ1-4; a weak D match, TRBD1 (6 bases). This CDR3 contains 16 residues. V was trimmed by 2 bases and J by 6 bases, leaving 16 bases between them. Germline V gene sequence: CDR1 MNHNY, CDR2 SVGAGI (reference sequence).

The gene calls are TRBV19 and TRBJ2-1; 8 bases are shared with TRBD2. V dropped 3 bases and J dropped 13; count of bases not matched to a gene: 11. CDR3 length: 14 residues. From germline, CDR1 is LNHDA and CDR2 SQIVND (reference sequence). The CDR3 here is CASSIPREGRSQFF. The CDR3, as DNA: TGTGCCAGTAGTATCCCCCGGGAGGGCCGTTCTCAGTTCTTC.

The chain combines TRBV19 with TRBJ1-1, with 10 positions matching TRBD1. The CDR3 consists of 14 residues. With 11 bases clipped from V and 2 bases from J, the junction kept 8 bases outside the gene matches. Looked up from germline, CDR1 is LNHDA and CDR2 is SQIVND (reference sequence). The CDR3 bases are TGTGCCCAAAAAAGGGACAGGGGTAACACTGAAGCTTTCTTT. This translates into CAQKRDRGNTEAFF.